This entry describes one T cell receptor (beta chain). Its antigen remains unidentified. Naive-designated CD8 cells lacked CD45RO, were positively enriched for CCR7, and omitted terminally differentiated effector memory CD45RA+ cells. Sorted-subset replicate PCR reactions contained roughly 200 ng DNA, corresponding to around 30,000 T cell genomes. Assay used: immunoSEQ multiplex PCR; TCRdb lists only in-frame clones, some missing. The sample shows millions of clones, over 85% of them seen only once. The data derive from a study of shared clonotypes between healthy human individuals. Overall study results and limits: Sharing of clonotypes among donors was expected to vary with sequencing depth. Compared with memory subsets, naive subsets generally had larger estimated richness. A handful of donors shared around 5.1% of their naive CD4 clonotypes.

V shed 0 bases and J shed 6 bases, with 9 bases lying between them. Germline CDR1 is MNHEY and CDR2 is SVGAGI. This CDR3 is built from 13 residues. This chain joins TRBV6-5 and TRBJ2-7, with D hard to call. The sample consisted of naive CD8+ T cells sorted from blood. The clonotype was recovered from a man younger than 30 in good health. CDR3 nucleotides: TGTGCCAGCAGTTACTCGCCAGAATCCGAGCAGTACTTC. Its translation: CASSYSPESEQYF.